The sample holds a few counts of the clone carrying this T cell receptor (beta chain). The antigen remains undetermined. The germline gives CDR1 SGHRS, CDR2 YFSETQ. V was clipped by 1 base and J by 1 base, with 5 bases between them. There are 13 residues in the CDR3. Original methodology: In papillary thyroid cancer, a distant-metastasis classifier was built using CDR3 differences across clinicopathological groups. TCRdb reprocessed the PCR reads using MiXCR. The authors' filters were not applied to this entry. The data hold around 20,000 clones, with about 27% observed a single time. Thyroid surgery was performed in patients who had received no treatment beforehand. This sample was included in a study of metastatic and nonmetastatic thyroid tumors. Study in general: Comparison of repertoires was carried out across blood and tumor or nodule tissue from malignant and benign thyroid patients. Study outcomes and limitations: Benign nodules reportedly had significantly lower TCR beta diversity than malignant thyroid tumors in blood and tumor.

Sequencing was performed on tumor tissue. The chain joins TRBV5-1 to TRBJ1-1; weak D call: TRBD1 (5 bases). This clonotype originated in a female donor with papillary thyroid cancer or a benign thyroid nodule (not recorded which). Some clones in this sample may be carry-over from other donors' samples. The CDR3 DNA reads TGCGCCAGCAGCTTGAGGGGGAACACTGAAGCTTTCTTT. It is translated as CASSLRGNTEAFF.